The 22 T cell receptor beta chains given below trace back to one sample, sequenced in a study of blood T cell repertoires in COVID-19. TCRdb's copy holds only in-frame clones and misses some; the assay was immunoSEQ multiplex PCR. Among roughly 100,000 clones, 85% were seen once, and the ten largest hold roughly 4.2%. The sequencing input was peripheral blood. These receptors originate from a man aged 45-65 years with acute or convalescent COVID-19.

CDR3 residues: CASTGGGVTEAFF. CDR3 nucleotides: TGTGCCAGCACCGGGGGGGGAGTGACTGAAGCTTTCTTT. This chain uses TRBV2 with TRBJ1-1, with a possible D match to TRBD1 (5 bases). Germline lookup yields CDR1 SNHLY and CDR2 FYNNEI. The CDR3 contains 13 residues. Trimming took off 7 bases at V and 5 bases at J, with 14 bases between the two ends.

The rearrangement uses TRBV6-5 and TRBJ2-1; D may be TRBD2 (6 bases). CDR3 length: 15 residues. CDR1 and CDR2 (germline): MNHEY, SVGAGI. The V and J ends lost 6 bases and 3 bases respectively, with 15 bases between them. CDR3 residues: CASRSSGLHYNEQFF. In nucleotides, the CDR3 is TGTGCCAGCAGGAGTAGCGGTCTACACTACAATGAGCAGTTCTTC.

This clone has only one observation. This chain's CDR3 is CASSLSSGQQETQYF. As DNA, the CDR3 is TGCGCCAGCAGCTTGTCTAGCGGGCAACAAGAGACCCAGTACTTC. The chain is built from TRBV5-1 and TRBJ2-5; 8 nucleotides line up with TRBD2. Germline lookup yields CDR1 SGHRS and CDR2 YFSETQ. The junction had 4 bases not matched to a gene; V was cut back by 1 base and J by 2 bases. CDR3 length equals 15 residues. Using reference TRBV5-1 and TRBJ2-5 for the parts outside the CDR3, the full variable domain is KAGVTQTPRYLIKTRGQQVTLSCSPISGHRSVSWYQQTPGQGLQFLFEYFSETQRNKGNFPGRFSGRQFSNSRSEMNVSTLELGDSALYLCASSLSSGQQETQYFGPGTRLLVL.

This chain joins TRBV14 and TRBJ2-1; 9 nucleotides align to TRBD2. The CDR3 is 14 residues long. The J segment lost 11 bases and the V segment lost 5 bases, leaving 10 bases of the junction unmatched. Germline lookup yields CDR1 SGHDN and CDR2 FVKESK. CDR3 sequence reads: CASSYLSGTSQQFF. CDR3 nucleotides: TGTGCCAGCAGCTACTTATCCGGGACTAGCCAGCAGTTCTTC.

Here the CDR3 DNA reads TGTGCCGCTGCCGCCAGGCTGGATGGCTACACCTTC. This sequence encodes CAAAARLDGYTF. The gene calls are TRBV6-5 and TRBJ1-2; D is ambiguous. Germline-derived CDR1 and CDR2 are MNHEY and SVGAGI. This CDR3 spans 12 amino acids. With 11 bases removed from V and 6 bases from J, the gap between germline ends came to 16 bases.

The chain joins TRBV6-5 to TRBJ1-6; D might be TRBD1 (6 bases). This CDR3 is built from 13 residues. The germline V gene has CDR1 MNHEY and CDR2 SVGAGI. V was clipped by 6 bases and J by 7 bases, with 10 bases between them. The CDR3 loop is CASRRTDNSPLHF. In DNA, the CDR3 is TGTGCCAGCAGAAGGACAGACAATTCACCCCTCCACTTT.

The rearrangement joins TRBV27 to TRBJ1-6; D uncertain. CDR1 is MNHEY, CDR2 SMNVEV, per germline (reference sequence). The CDR3 is 21 amino acids. V lost 5 bases to trimming and J lost 0 bases, with 26 bases between them. The CDR3 here is CASSTRRTRETISSYNSPLHF. CDR3 bases: TGTGCCAGCAGTACGAGACGGACCCGTGAGACTATTAGCTCCTATAATTCACCCCTCCACTTT.

This clone was picked up one time. V is TRBV6-5 and J is TRBJ2-5; D may be TRBD2 (7 bases). Germline V lookup: CDR1 MNHEY, CDR2 SVGAGI. The CDR3 contains 15 residues. The V gene lost 4 bases and the J gene lost 3 bases, with 15 bases spanning the gap. DNA for the CDR3: TGTGCCAGCAGTTCGGCGGGGGCGGGAGAAGAGACCCAGTACTTC. Translation: CASSSAGAGEETQYF.

This sequence joins TRBV19 and TRBJ1-3; TRBD1 matches at 7 bases. The CDR3 totals 16 residues. Germline CDR1 and CDR2: LNHDA and SQIVND (reference sequence). After removal of 6 bases from V and 5 bases from J, the junction contained 13 bases not matched to a gene. This CDR3 is CASRKGQQTGRNTIYF. CDR3 bases: TGTGCCAGTAGGAAGGGACAGCAAACGGGAAGAAACACCATATATTTT.

This clone has just one count. V is TRBV5-1 and J is TRBJ2-5; no firm D call. Deletions cut 0 bases from V and 6 bases from J, with 6 bases between. The CDR3 is 12 amino acids. CDR1 is SGHRS, CDR2 YFSETQ, per germline. CDR3 in DNA: TGCGCCAGCAGCTTGGTCACTAAGACCCAGTACTTC. This gives the protein CASSLVTKTQYF.

The chain couples TRBV11-2 to TRBJ1-4; 8 bases align to TRBD1. Germline values: CDR1 SGHAT, CDR2 FQNNGV. The CDR3 is 14 residues long. The J segment lost 4 bases and the V segment lost 5 bases, leaving 3 bases of the junction unmatched. The CDR3 here is CASSIGQGNEKLFF. The CDR3 DNA reads as TGTGCCAGCAGCATTGGACAGGGTAATGAAAAACTGTTTTTT.

The rearrangement links TRBV6-5 to TRBJ1-5; D might be TRBD1 (5 bases). V gave up 6 bases and J gave up 4 bases, with 16 bases separating them. CDR1 MNHEY and CDR2 SVGAGI come from the germline V gene. The CDR3 covers 15 residues. The CDR3 coding sequence is TGTGCCAGCAGGAACGGGGGACGGACTAATCAGCCCCAGCATTTT. Translated: CASRNGGRTNQPQHF.

The J gene is TRBJ2-1, the V gene TRBV27, with 10 bases matching TRBD1. After removal of 3 bases from V and 8 bases from J, the junction contained 1 base not matched to a gene. CDR3 length: 13 residues. CDR1 and CDR2 (germline): MNHEY, SMNVEV (reference sequence). In nucleotides, the CDR3 is TGTGCCAGCAGTTTGGGGACAGGGGATGAGCAGTTCTTC. Translated, it gives CASSLGTGDEQFF.

The J gene is TRBJ1-2, the V gene TRBV20-1; D possibly corresponds to TRBD1 (6 bases). V was cut by 4 bases and J by 8 bases, with 11 bases left in between. Germline V CDR1 and CDR2: DFQATT, SNEGSKA (reference sequence). The CDR3 is 11 residues long. Here the CDR3 DNA reads TGCAGTGCTAAAATAGGGGGAGGCTACACCTTC. Protein: CSAKIGGGYTF.

The V and J genes are TRBV30 and TRBJ2-7; the match to TRBD1 covers 12 bases. This CDR3 is built from 14 residues. Germline lookup yields CDR1 GTSNPN and CDR2 SVGIG (reference sequence). The V and J ends lost 5 bases and 1 base, in that order; junction bases with no gene match: 3. The CDR3: CAWLGQGASYEQYF. The CDR3 DNA sequence: TGTGCCTGGCTGGGACAGGGGGCTTCCTACGAGCAGTACTTC.

The CDR3 reads CASSLDTGSRTEAFF. DNA of the CDR3: TGTGCCAGCAGCTTAGACACGGGGTCGCGCACTGAAGCTTTCTTT. The chain links TRBV11-2 to TRBJ1-1; D not resolved. Germline V gene lookup returns CDR1 SGHAT and CDR2 FQNNGV. Trimming shortened V by 0 bases and J by 4 bases, and 12 bases separated the two germline ends. The CDR3 has 15 residues.

The chain combines TRBV28 with TRBJ2-7, with a weak D call TRBD1 (6 bases). V was clipped by 6 bases and J by 5 bases, with 11 bases between them. Germline CDR1 MDHEN, CDR2 SYDVKM. The CDR3 is 12 amino acids. CDR3 sequence reads: CASSPQGDEQYF. CDR3 nucleotides: TGTGCCAGCAGCCCACAGGGAGACGAGCAGTACTTC.

The genes are TRBV3-1 (or the pseudogene TRBV3-2) and TRBJ2-1, with 10 positions matching TRBD1. In germline, CDR1 is LGHDT, CDR2 YNNKEL (reference sequence). The ends lost 0 bases at V and 8 bases at J; junction bases unmatched: 19. The CDR3 is 20 amino acids. DNA for the CDR3: TGTGCCAGCAGCCAAGAATTGGGGACAGGGGAGCGGGAGACGACCGATGAGCAGTTCTTC. Protein product: CASSQELGTGERETTDEQFF.

This chain links TRBV7-6 with TRBJ1-1; no clear D gene. V dropped 1 base and J dropped 1 base, with 7 bases sitting between them. CDR1 is SGHVS, CDR2 FNYEAQ, per germline. The CDR3 runs to 14 residues. DNA of the CDR3: TGTGCCAGCAGCTTAGGGCGACAGAACACTGAAGCTTTCTTT. Translating it yields CASSLGRQNTEAFF.

The chain recombines TRBV10-3 with TRBJ1-2, with 10 nucleotides matching TRBD1. CDR3 length: 13 amino acids. V gave up 6 bases and J gave up 8 bases; unmatched junction bases: 6. Germline V CDR1 and CDR2: ENHRY, SYGVKD. DNA of the CDR3: TGTGCCATCAGAGCCGGGACAGGGGAGGGCTACACCTTC. Protein: CAIRAGTGEGYTF.

The chain couples TRBV9 to TRBJ2-7; maybe TRBD2 (5 bases). V was trimmed by 3 bases and J by 3 bases, leaving 16 bases between them. Germline V gene data show CDR1 as SGDLS and CDR2 as YYNGEE. The CDR3 spans 15 residues. The CDR3 DNA follows: TGTGCCAGCAGCGAATCGACAACTAGTGGCTACGAGCAGTACTTC. Encoded protein: CASSESTTSGYEQYF. Combining the CDR3 with reference TRBV9 and TRBJ2-7 gives the whole variable domain DSGVTQTPKHLITATGQRVTLRCSPRSGDLSVYWYQQSLDQGLQFLIQYYNGEERAKGNILERFSAQQFPDLHSELNLSSLELGDSALYFCASSESTTSGYEQYFGPGTRLTVT.

This sequence joins TRBV5-6 and TRBJ2-7; perhaps TRBD2 as D (6 bases). Trimming left V 9 bases short and J 7 bases short, with 17 bases between. The CDR3 contains 12 residues. The germline gives CDR1 SGHDT, CDR2 YYEEEE. The CDR3 is CATSERAGEQYF. CDR3 nucleotide sequence: TGTGCCACGTCTGAAAGGGCGGGGGAGCAGTACTTC.